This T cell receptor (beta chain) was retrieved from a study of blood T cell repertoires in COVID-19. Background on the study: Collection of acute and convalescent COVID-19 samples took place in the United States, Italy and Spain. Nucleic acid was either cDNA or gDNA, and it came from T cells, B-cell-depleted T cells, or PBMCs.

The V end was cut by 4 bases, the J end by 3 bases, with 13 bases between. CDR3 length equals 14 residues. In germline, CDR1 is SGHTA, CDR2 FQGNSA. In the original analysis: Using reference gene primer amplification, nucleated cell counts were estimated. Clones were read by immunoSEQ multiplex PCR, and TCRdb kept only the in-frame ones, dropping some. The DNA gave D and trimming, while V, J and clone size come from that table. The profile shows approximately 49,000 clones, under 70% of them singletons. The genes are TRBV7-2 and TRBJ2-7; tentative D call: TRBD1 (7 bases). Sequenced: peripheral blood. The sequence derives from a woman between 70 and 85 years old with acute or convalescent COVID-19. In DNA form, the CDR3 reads TGTGCCAGCAGCTCTCAGGGGGGCAGCTACGAGCAGTACTTC. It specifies CASSSQGGSYEQYF.